This T cell receptor (beta chain) is from a study of T cell changes during pregnancy in multiple sclerosis. The CDR3 runs 16 residues. CDR1 is LNHDA, CDR2 SQIVND, per germline (reference sequence). V was pared by 1 base and J by 6 bases, with 3 bases of the junction left unmatched. Here immunoSEQ multiplex PCR was the method, and the copy in TCRdb shows in-frame clones only, minus some. The sample records tens of thousands of clones, around 90% being singletons. The clonotype was recovered from a female donor with multiple sclerosis, enrolled in a pregnancy study. This chain links TRBV19 with TRBJ2-1; 13 bases align to TRBD2. The material was CD4+ T cells from peripheral blood mononuclear cells, obtained in the first trimester of pregnancy. CDR3 amino acids: CASSIGTSGRGNEQFF. Written as DNA, the CDR3 is TGTGCCAGTAGTATAGGGACTAGCGGGAGAGGCAATGAGCAGTTCTTC.